The 14 T cell receptor beta chains below come from one sample, sequenced in a study of T cells in Graves' hyperthyroidism and ophthalmopathy. The TCR beta CDR3 regions underwent amplification using RNA transcripts as the source. RT-PCR in the first round (using the HTBI primer set) targeted the TCR CDR3. TCRdb reprocessed the multiplex PCR reads via MiXCR and lists one record per CDR3 protein. The sample gives hundreds of thousands of distinct CDR3 sequences, roughly 15% of which show up once; approximately 16% is in the top ten. The sample comprised blood. These receptor sequences come from a woman aged 18-30 years with Graves' ophthalmopathy.

In this sample, this clonotype turned up many times. The chain uses TRBV7-9 and TRBJ2-3, with D possibly being TRBD1 or TRBD2 (6 bases each). Germline V lookup: CDR1 SEHNR, CDR2 FQNEAQ (reference sequence). Trimming cost V 5 bases and J 2 bases, with 20 bases left between them. The CDR3 has 17 amino acids. In DNA form, the CDR3 reads TGTGCCAGCAGCCGTTCCCTAGGGGGGCTTTCCACAGATACGCAGTATTTT. It translates to CASSRSLGGLSTDTQYF.

This clonotype came up many times. J is TRBJ1-1 and V is TRBV7-2; possibly TRBD1 for D (5 bases). The V end was cut by 0 bases, the J end by 3 bases, with 8 bases between. Germline lookup yields CDR1 SGHTA and CDR2 FQGNSA. This CDR3 region has 14 residues. CDR3 coding DNA: TGTGCCAGCAGCTTAGCTTGGGGGTACACTGAAGCTTTCTTT. Translating it yields CASSLAWGYTEAFF.

The rearrangement links TRBV28 to TRBJ2-7; 9 bases fit TRBD1. Germline lookup yields CDR1 MDHEN and CDR2 SYDVKM. The CDR3 is 19 residues long. The V segment lost 8 bases and the J segment 0 bases; nucleotides outside the gene matches: 20. DNA for the CDR3: TGTGCCAGCTTCGGATCGGGACAGGGCGAGAGAATCAGCTCCTACGAGCAGTACTTC. Its translation is CASFGSGQGERISSYEQYF.

In this sample, this clonotype turned up many times. This rearrangement joins TRBV6-2 or TRBV6-3 to TRBJ2-3, with 7 bases identical to TRBD1. CDR3 length: 18 amino acids. The germline V gene has CDR1 MNHEY and CDR2 SVGEGT. J gave up 2 bases and V 5 bases, and 16 bases lay outside the gene matches. The CDR3 protein is CASSTPDREVGNTDTQYF. CDR3 nucleotide sequence: TGTGCCAGCAGTACCCCTGACAGGGAAGTCGGGAACACAGATACGCAGTATTTT.

This clonotype has more than one count but fewer than ten. CDR3 protein: CASSYRGWDNEQFF. The CDR3 region has the DNA TGTGCCAGCAGTTATAGGGGATGGGACAATGAGCAGTTCTTC. The chain joins TRBV6-2 or TRBV6-3 to TRBJ2-1; perhaps TRBD1 as D (5 bases). Germline values: CDR1 MNHEY, CDR2 SVGEGT. The CDR3 runs 14 residues. Trimming pared 3 bases from V and 5 bases from J, leaving 11 bases between.

The genes are TRBV6-1 and TRBJ2-1; D ambiguous. The CDR3 is 15 amino acids. CDR1 is MNHNS and CDR2 is SASEGT in the germline V gene. V was shortened by 1 base and J by 5 bases, with 12 bases between the two germline ends. The CDR3 nucleotides read TGTGCCAGCAGTGAAGGGGCGAGGATCCACAATGAGCAGTTCTTC. This gives the protein CASSEGARIHNEQFF.

This clonotype has only a few counts. The V gene is TRBV9, the J gene TRBJ2-1; 7 bases fit TRBD2. The germline V gene has CDR1 SGDLS and CDR2 YYNGEE. V was clipped by 6 bases and J by 4 bases; unmatched bases: 10. The length of the CDR3 is 15 residues. CDR3 in DNA: TGTGCCAGCACAACCCTAGCGGCCTCTTACAATGAGCAGTTCTTC. Encoded protein: CASTTLAASYNEQFF.

This clonotype was observed many times. The V call is TRBV28, the J call TRBJ2-2, with 9 bases aligning to TRBD1. Germline CDR1 MDHEN, CDR2 SYDVKM. Trimming removed 11 bases from V and 0 bases from J; junction bases left unmatched: 7. CDR3 length: 15 amino acids. As DNA, the CDR3 is TGTGCCGCCCGGGACAGGGTCCCGAACACCGGGGAGCTGTTTTTT. Protein sequence: CAARDRVPNTGELFF.

The sample holds many counts of this clonotype. The V gene is TRBV11-2, the J gene TRBJ2-5, with D perhaps TRBD1 (5 bases). The CDR3 extends over 15 amino acids. V lost 0 bases and J lost 4, with 12 bases in between. Germline V gene data show CDR1 as SGHAT and CDR2 as FQNNGV. The CDR3: CASSLDRQSGETQYF. As DNA, the CDR3 is TGTGCCAGCAGCTTAGATCGACAGAGTGGAGAGACCCAGTACTTC.

This clonotype has only a few counts. The chain uses TRBV6-5 and TRBJ1-5, with 7 bases that match TRBD1. Germline V gives CDR1 MNHEY, CDR2 SVGAGI. Trimming cost V 2 bases and J 9 bases; bases outside gene matches: 1. There are 12 residues in the CDR3. In nucleotides, the CDR3 is TGTGCCAGCAGTTACCGGACAGGGCCCCAGCATTTT. It encodes CASSYRTGPQHF.

The table lists this clonotype with many counts. The chain joins TRBV27 to TRBJ2-7; D ambiguous. Germline V lookup: CDR1 MNHEY, CDR2 SMNVEV (reference sequence). The CDR3 has 13 amino acids. V was pared by 3 bases and J by 3 bases, with 9 bases between. Here the CDR3 reads CASSFGPVYEQYF. As DNA, the CDR3 is TGTGCCAGCAGTTTCGGACCGGTCTACGAGCAGTACTTC.

This clonotype was detected many times. The rearrangement links TRBV18 to TRBJ1-2; TRBD1 might be the D (6 bases). V was shortened by 3 bases and J by 5 bases, with 16 bases between the two germline ends. This CDR3 has 15 amino acids. Germline V CDR1 and CDR2: KGHSH, LQKENI. This CDR3 reads CASSPVRDILYGYTF. The CDR3 bases are TGTGCCAGCTCACCGGTCCGGGACATCCTTTATGGCTACACCTTC.

The table lists this clonotype with many counts. The V call is TRBV27, the J call TRBJ2-1, with 8 positions matching TRBD1. Losses at the gene ends were 4 bases for V and 2 bases for J; bases not matched to a gene: 4. CDR1 MNHEY and CDR2 SMNVEV come from the germline V gene (reference sequence). The CDR3 runs to 15 residues. The CDR3 here is CASSSDRETYNEQFF. CDR3 sequence (DNA): TGTGCCAGCAGTTCGGACAGGGAGACCTACAATGAGCAGTTCTTC.

This clonotype turned up a few times. CDR3: CASSIEMTVNYGYTF. The CDR3 bases are TGTGCCAGTAGTATAGAGATGACAGTTAACTATGGCTACACCTTC. The rearrangement uses TRBV19 and TRBJ1-2; D is perhaps TRBD1 (5 bases). V was cut by 0 bases and J by 1 base, with 9 bases left in between. The CDR3 extends over 15 amino acids. Germline values: CDR1 LNHDA, CDR2 SQIVND (reference sequence).